The clone carrying this TCR beta chain has at least ten counts. Time point described: persistent/refractory GD, antithyroid drugs over 5 years with positive TRAb. The TCR library used RNA extracted from PBMCs. Researchers made TCR beta libraries by using iRepertoire HTBI primers and running Arm-PCR on CDR3 regions. In TCRdb, the multiplex PCR reads were re-called with MiXCR into one record per CDR3 protein. The repertoire holds about 460,000 distinct CDR3 sequences, 20% to 25% seen once, with around 13% in the top ten. This sample is drawn from a study of regulatory T cells in long-lasting Graves disease. The V gene's germline CDR1 is SQVTM and CDR2 ANQGSEA. V was clipped by 2 bases and J by 1 base, with 8 bases between them. The CDR3 is made up of 13 amino acids.

The chain is built from TRBV29-1 and TRBJ1-1; D not resolved. The TCR comes from a female donor with Graves disease. The sample in question was peripheral blood mononuclear cells (PBMCs), obtained when the disease was refractory, from a patient treated with antithyroid drugs. DNA for the CDR3: TGCAGCGTTGAATTGGGAGGGAACACTGAAGCTTTCTTT. Encoded protein: CSVELGGNTEAFF.